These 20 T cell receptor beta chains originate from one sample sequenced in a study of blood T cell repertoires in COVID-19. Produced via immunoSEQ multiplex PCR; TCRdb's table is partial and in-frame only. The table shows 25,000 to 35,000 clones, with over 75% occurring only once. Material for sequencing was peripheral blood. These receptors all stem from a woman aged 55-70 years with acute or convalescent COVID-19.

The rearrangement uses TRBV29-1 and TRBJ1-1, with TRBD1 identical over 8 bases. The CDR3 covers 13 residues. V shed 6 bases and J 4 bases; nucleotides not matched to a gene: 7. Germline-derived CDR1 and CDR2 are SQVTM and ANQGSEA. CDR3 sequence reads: CSVLGQGSTEAFF. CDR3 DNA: TGCAGCGTCTTAGGACAGGGAAGCACTGAAGCTTTCTTT.

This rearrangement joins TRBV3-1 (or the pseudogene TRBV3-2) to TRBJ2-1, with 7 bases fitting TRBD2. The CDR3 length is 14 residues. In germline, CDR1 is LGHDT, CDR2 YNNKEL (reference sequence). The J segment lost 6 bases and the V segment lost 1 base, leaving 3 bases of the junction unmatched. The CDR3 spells CASSQAGGGNEQFF. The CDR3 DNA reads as TGTGCCAGCAGCCAAGCGGGGGGAGGCAATGAGCAGTTCTTC.

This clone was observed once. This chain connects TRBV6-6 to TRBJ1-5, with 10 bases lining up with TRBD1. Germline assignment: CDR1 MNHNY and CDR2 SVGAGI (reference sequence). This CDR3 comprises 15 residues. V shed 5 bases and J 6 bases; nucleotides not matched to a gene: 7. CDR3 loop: CASSQGQGLSQPQHF. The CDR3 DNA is TGTGCCAGCAGTCAGGGACAGGGGTTGAGTCAGCCCCAGCATTTT.

The CDR3 loop reads CASSSHAGTGFGYTF. The CDR3 DNA sequence: TGTGCCAGCAGCTCCCACGCCGGGACAGGGTTTGGCTACACCTTC. The V gene is TRBV7-2, the J gene TRBJ1-2, with 9 positions matching TRBD1. The CDR3 loop spans 15 amino acids. V lost 4 bases, J lost 7 bases, and 10 bases stayed unmatched. Per the germline V gene, CDR1 is SGHTA and CDR2 is FQGNSA.

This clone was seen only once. CDR3 sequence (DNA): TGTGCCAGCAGTGAGGAATCGGGGATTGGCTACACCTTC. The encoded protein is CASSEESGIGYTF. The chain couples TRBV2 to TRBJ1-2, with unresolved D. V shed 3 bases and J shed 7 bases, with 12 bases lying between them. CDR1 and CDR2 (germline): SNHLY, FYNNEI. The CDR3 covers 13 residues. Filled out from reference TRBV2 and TRBJ1-2, the complete variable domain reads EPEVTQTPSHQVTQMGQEVILRCVPISNHLYFYWYRQILGQKVEFLVSFYNNEISEKSEIFDDQFSVERPDGSNFTLKIRSTKLEDSAMYFCASSEESGIGYTFGSGTRLTVV.

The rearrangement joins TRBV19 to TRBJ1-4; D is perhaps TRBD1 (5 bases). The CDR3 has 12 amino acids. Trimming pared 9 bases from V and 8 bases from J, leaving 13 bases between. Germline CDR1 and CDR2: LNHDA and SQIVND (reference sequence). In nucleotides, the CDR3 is TGTGCCAGCAGGGATGGAGGGGAAAAACTGTTTTTT. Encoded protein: CASRDGGEKLFF.

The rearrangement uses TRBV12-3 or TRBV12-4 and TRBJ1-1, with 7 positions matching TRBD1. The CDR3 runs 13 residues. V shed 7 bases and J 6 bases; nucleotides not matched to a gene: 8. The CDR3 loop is CASNIPTGSEAFF. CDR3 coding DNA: TGTGCCAGCAATATCCCGACAGGGTCTGAAGCTTTCTTT.

CDR3 bases: TGCGCCAGCAGCTTACAACAGGGTCCGGTCGAGCAGTACTTC. This translates into CASSLQQGPVEQYF. The gene calls are TRBV5-1 and TRBJ2-7; D possibly corresponds to TRBD1 (6 bases). The V gene lost 2 bases and the J gene lost 6 bases, with 15 bases spanning the gap. The CDR3 extends over 14 amino acids. The germline V gene encodes CDR1 SGHRS and CDR2 YFSETQ.

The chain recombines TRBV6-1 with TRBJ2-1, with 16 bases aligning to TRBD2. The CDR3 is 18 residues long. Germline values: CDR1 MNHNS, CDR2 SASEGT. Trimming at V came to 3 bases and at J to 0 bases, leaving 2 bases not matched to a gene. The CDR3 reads CASSEGLAGGSSYNEQFF. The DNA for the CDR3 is TGTGCCAGCAGTGAGGGACTAGCGGGGGGGAGCTCCTACAATGAGCAGTTCTTC.

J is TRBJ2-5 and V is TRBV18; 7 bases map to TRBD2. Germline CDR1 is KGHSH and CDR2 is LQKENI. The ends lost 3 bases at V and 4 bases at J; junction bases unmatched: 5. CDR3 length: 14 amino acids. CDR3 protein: CASSPAASGETQYF. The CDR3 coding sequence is TGTGCCAGCTCACCTGCTGCTAGCGGAGAGACCCAGTACTTC.

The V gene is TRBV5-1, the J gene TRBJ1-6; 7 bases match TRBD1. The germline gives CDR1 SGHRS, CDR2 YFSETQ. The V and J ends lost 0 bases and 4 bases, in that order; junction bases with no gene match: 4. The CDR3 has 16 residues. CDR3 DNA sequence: TGCGCCAGCAGCTTGGTACCAGGGGGTTATAATTCACCCCTCCACTTT. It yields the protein CASSLVPGGYNSPLHF.

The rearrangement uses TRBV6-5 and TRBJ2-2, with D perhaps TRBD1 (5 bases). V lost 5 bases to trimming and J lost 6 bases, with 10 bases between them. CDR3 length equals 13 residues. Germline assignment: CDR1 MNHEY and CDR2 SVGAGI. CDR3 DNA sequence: TGTGCCAGCAGTATACAGGAACCCGGGGAGCTGTTTTTT. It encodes CASSIQEPGELFF.

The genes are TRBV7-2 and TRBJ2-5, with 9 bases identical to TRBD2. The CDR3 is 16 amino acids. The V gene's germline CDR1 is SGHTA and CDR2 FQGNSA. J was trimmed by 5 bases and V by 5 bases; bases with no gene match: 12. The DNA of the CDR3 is TGTGCCAGCAGCCCACCAAGCGCGGGGGGGTGGGAGACCCAGTACTTC. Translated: CASSPPSAGGWETQYF.

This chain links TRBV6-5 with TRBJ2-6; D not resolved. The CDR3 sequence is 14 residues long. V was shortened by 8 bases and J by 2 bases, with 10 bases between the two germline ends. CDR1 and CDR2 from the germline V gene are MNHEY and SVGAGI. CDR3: CASWLKPGANVLTF. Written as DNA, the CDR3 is TGTGCCAGCTGGTTGAAGCCTGGGGCCAACGTCCTGACTTTC.

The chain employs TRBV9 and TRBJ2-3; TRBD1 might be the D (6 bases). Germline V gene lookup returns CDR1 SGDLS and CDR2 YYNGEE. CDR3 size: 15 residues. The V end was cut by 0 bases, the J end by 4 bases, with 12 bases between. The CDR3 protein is CASSVGTGFADTQYF. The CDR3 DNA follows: TGTGCCAGCAGCGTAGGAACAGGGTTCGCAGATACGCAGTATTTT. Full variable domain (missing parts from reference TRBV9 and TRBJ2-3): DSGVTQTPKHLITATGQRVTLRCSPRSGDLSVYWYQQSLDQGLQFLIQYYNGEERAKGNILERFSAQQFPDLHSELNLSSLELGDSALYFCASSVGTGFADTQYFGPGTRLTVL.

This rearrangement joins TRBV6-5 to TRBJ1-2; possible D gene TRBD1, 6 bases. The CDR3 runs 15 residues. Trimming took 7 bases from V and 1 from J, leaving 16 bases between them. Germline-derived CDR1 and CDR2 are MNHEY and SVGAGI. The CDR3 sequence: CASTFGDRSNYGYTF. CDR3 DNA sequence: TGTGCCAGCACCTTTGGAGACAGGAGTAACTATGGCTACACCTTC.

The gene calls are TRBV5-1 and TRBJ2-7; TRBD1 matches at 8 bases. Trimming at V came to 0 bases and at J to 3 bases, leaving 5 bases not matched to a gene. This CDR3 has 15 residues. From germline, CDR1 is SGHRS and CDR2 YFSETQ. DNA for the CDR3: TGCGCCAGCAGCTTGGGACAGGGGAGAAGCTACGAGCAGTACTTC. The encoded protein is CASSLGQGRSYEQYF.

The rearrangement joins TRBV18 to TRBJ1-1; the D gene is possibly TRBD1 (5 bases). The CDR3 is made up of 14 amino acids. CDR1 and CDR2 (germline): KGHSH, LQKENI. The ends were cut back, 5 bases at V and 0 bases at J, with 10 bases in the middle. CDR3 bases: TGTGCCAGCTCAGACAGTTCTATGAACACTGAAGCTTTCTTT. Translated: CASSDSSMNTEAFF. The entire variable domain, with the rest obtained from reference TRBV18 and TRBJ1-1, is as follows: NAGVMQNPRHLVRRRGQEARLRCSPMKGHSHVYWYRQLPEEGLKFMVYLQKENIIDESGMPKERFSAEFPKEGPSILRIQQVVRGDSAAYFCASSDSSMNTEAFFGQGTRLTVV.

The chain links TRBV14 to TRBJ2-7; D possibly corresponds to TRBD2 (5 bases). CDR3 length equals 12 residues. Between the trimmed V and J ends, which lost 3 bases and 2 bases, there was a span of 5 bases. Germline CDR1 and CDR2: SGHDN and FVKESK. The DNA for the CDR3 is TGTGCCAGCAGCCAGGGAGCCTACGAGCAGTACTTC. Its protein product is CASSQGAYEQYF.

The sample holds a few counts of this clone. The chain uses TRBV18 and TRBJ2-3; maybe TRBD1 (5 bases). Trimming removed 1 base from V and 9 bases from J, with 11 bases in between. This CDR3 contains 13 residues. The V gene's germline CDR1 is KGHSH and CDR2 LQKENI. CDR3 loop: CASSPLGQGTQYF. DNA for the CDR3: TGTGCCAGCTCACCACTTGGCCAGGGAACGCAGTATTTT.